This T cell receptor beta chain was sequenced during a study of blood T cell repertoires in COVID-19. Study as a whole: From the United States, Italy and Spain came samples of acute and convalescent COVID-19. From T cells, B-cell-depleted T cells, or PBMCs came the material, which was cDNA or gDNA.

The CDR3 spans 14 residues. Per the germline V gene, CDR1 is SGHTA and CDR2 is FQGNSA. Trimming removed 1 base from V and 5 bases from J, with 11 bases in between. Authors' analysis steps: Estimates of nucleated cell counts were drawn from the amplification of reference gene primers. Repertoires were generated with immunoSEQ multiplex PCR, while TCRdb's copy carries only in-frame clones and drops some. V, J and clone size were drawn from that table, and D and trimming were deduced from the DNA. The repertoire holds more than 85,000 clones, with roughly four fifths as singletons. This clone was detected once.

Sequencing used peripheral blood. The chain is built from TRBV7-2 and TRBJ1-2, with D possibly being TRBD1 (5 bases). The sequence was collected from a woman in her sixties or seventies with acute or convalescent COVID-19. The CDR3 DNA reads TGTGCCAGCAGCTTAGTCAGACAGCCGTATGGCTACACCTTC. Protein: CASSLVRQPYGYTF. The full variable domain, completed using reference TRBV7-2 and TRBJ1-2, is GAGVSQSPSNKVTEKGKDVELRCDPISGHTALYWYRQSLGQGLEFLIYFQGNSAPDKSGLPSDRFSAERTGGSVSTLTIQRTQQEDSAVYLCASSLVRQPYGYTFGSGTRLTVV.